The clone carrying this T cell receptor beta chain was seen at least ten times. Its antigen remains unknown. Time point of the sample: patch test 2, 6 weeks after DPC sensitization. Treatment indicated: therapeutic diphenylcyclopropenone sensitization with weekly scalp DPC. Unfractionated whole blood yielded total RNA. This sample was taken from a study of human T cells and chemical hapten exposure. The overall study: The upper back received 0.01% DPC by patch testing, with results read at 6 days. General study results and limits: No shift was seen in TCRs above 1 in 1000 frequency with DPC sensitization.

TCRdb analysed the RACE reads with MiXCR anew, one entry per CDR3 protein. The sample carries around 82,000 distinct CDR3 sequences, less than 8.5% recorded once. The CDR3 consists of 17 residues. Germline V gene sequence: CDR1 SEHNR, CDR2 FQNEAQ (reference sequence). V lost 1 base to trimming and J lost 0 bases; unmatched junction nucleotides: 5. The source material was whole blood, sampled in connection with sensitization to the hapten diphenylcyclopropenone (DPC). V gene TRBV7-9 combines with J gene TRBJ2-1, with TRBD2 matching over 8 bases. This TCR came from a woman under 40 with alopecia areata. Some clones in this sample may be carry-over from other donors' samples. For the CDR3, the DNA is TGTGCCAGCAGCTTAGGGTTAGCGGGGAGCTCCTACAATGAGCAGTTCTTC. Protein sequence: CASSLGLAGSSYNEQFF. Full variable domain (rest looked up from reference TRBV7-9 and TRBJ2-1): DTGVSQNPRHKITKRGQNVTFRCDPISEHNRLYWYRQTLGQGPEFLTYFQNEAQLEKSRLLSDRFSAERPKGSFSTLEIQRTEQGDSAMYLCASSLGLAGSSYNEQFFGPGTRLTVL.